These 28 T cell receptor beta chains originate from one sample sequenced in a study of T cell repertoires in cytomegalovirus infection. TCRdb reprocessed the reads via MiXCR and lists one record per CDR3 protein. The data contain over 40,000 distinct CDR3 sequences, about a fifth of them singletons. Their antigens remain unidentified. This specimen was CD8+ T cells from cultured PBMCs, taken from culture after CMV antigen stimulation. The receptor source for this set is a human donor in good health (CMV status not recorded). Some clones in this sample may be carry-over from other donors' samples.

In its sample, this clonotype was seen a few times. The chain carries TRBV9 and TRBJ2-7; D is perhaps TRBD1 (7 bases). V lost 3 bases, J lost 5 bases, and 15 bases lay in between. The germline V gene encodes CDR1 SGDLS and CDR2 YYNGEE. This CDR3 has 14 amino acids. CDR3 amino acids: CASSAGGSLHEQYF. The CDR3 region has the DNA TGTGCCAGCAGCGCAGGGGGGAGTTTGCACGAGCAGTACTTC.

The chain is built from TRBV7-9 and TRBJ1-6; D perhaps matches TRBD1 (6 bases). Trimming shortened V by 5 bases and J by 10 bases, and 21 bases separated the two germline ends. Germline V gives CDR1 SEHNR, CDR2 FQNEAQ (reference sequence). The CDR3 covers 16 residues. DNA of the CDR3: TGTGCCAGCAGCATCCACGATTCAGGGGCGAGGTCACCCCTCCACTTT. The encoded protein is CASSIHDSGARSPLHF.

This chain connects TRBV19 to TRBJ1-2; 10 nucleotides line up with TRBD1. Germline V gene data show CDR1 as LNHDA and CDR2 as SQIVND (reference sequence). CDR3 length equals 13 residues. The J segment lost 8 bases and the V segment lost 4 bases, leaving 4 bases of the junction unmatched. The CDR3 DNA reads as TGTGCCAGTAGTAGACAGGGGGCTGACGGCTACACCTTC. This translates into CASSRQGADGYTF.

There are many counts of this clonotype. The J gene is TRBJ2-7, the V gene TRBV7-2, with D possibly matching TRBD2 (6 bases). This CDR3 comprises 14 residues. The germline V gene has CDR1 SGHTA and CDR2 FQGNSA. Trimming left V 3 bases short and J 4 bases short, with 13 bases between. The CDR3 region is CASSLGLSTYEQYF. In DNA form, the CDR3 reads TGTGCCAGCAGCTTGGGACTCTCAACTTACGAGCAGTACTTC.

The chain combines TRBV4-1 with TRBJ2-5; 8 bases are shared with TRBD2. This CDR3 comprises 17 residues. From germline, CDR1 is MGHRA and CDR2 YSYEKL. V shed 0 bases, J shed 3 bases, and the junction held 9 bases outside the gene matches. The CDR3 nucleotides read TGCGCCAGCAGCCAAGAAGGGGCGGGGCGGGGGGAAGAGACCCAGTACTTC. This codes for CASSQEGAGRGEETQYF.

The V and J genes are TRBV6-6 and TRBJ1-1, with D possibly matching TRBD1 (6 bases). Trimming cost V 3 bases and J 5 bases, with 10 bases left between them. Germline CDR1 reads MNHNY; CDR2 reads SVGAGI (reference sequence). The CDR3 is 13 residues long. CDR3 protein: CASSYGGQTEAFF. CDR3 sequence (DNA): TGTGCCAGCAGTTATGGGGGGCAGACTGAAGCTTTCTTT.

This clonotype has a count of ten or more. The rearrangement links TRBV10-2 to TRBJ1-4; D may be TRBD1 (6 bases). Germline CDR1 WSHSY, CDR2 SAAADI. The CDR3 loop spans 17 amino acids. V lost 0 bases and J lost 3, with 14 bases in between. The CDR3 DNA sequence: TGCGCCAGCAGTGAGTCGACCAGGGGATGGGCTAATGAAAAACTGTTTTTT. Its protein is CASSESTRGWANEKLFF.

This clonotype was detected ten times or more. The CDR3 loop is CASSYSRASSNQPQHF. The CDR3 DNA reads as TGTGCCAGCAGTTACTCGAGAGCGAGTAGCAATCAGCCCCAGCATTTT. The chain carries TRBV6-6 and TRBJ1-5; D is uncertain. Germline values: CDR1 MNHNY, CDR2 SVGAGI (reference sequence). V lost 0 bases, J lost 0 bases, and 9 bases lay in between. The CDR3 loop spans 16 amino acids.

This chain connects TRBV6-2 or TRBV6-3 to TRBJ2-3; the D gene is possibly TRBD2 (5 bases). The CDR3 sequence is 15 residues long. The V end was cut by 7 bases, the J end by 0 bases, with 14 bases between. Germline CDR1 reads MNHEY; CDR2 reads SVGEGT. Here the CDR3 DNA reads TGTGCCAGCACGGGCTGGAGGACGAGCACAGATACGCAGTATTTT. It codes for CASTGWRTSTDTQYF.

This clonotype was picked up a small number of times. The chain links TRBV20-1 to TRBJ2-5; 7 positions agree with TRBD2. CDR3 length equals 13 residues. The germline V gene has CDR1 DFQATT and CDR2 SNEGSKA (reference sequence). V lost 6 bases and J lost 5; bases outside the gene matches: 9. CDR3 loop: CSASDGGVETQYF. CDR3 DNA sequence: TGCAGTGCATCAGATGGGGGGGTGGAGACCCAGTACTTC.

There are a few counts of this clonotype. The rearrangement uses TRBV7-9 and TRBJ2-3, with 7 bases aligning to TRBD2. CDR1 is SEHNR, CDR2 FQNEAQ, per germline (reference sequence). V lost 4 bases, J lost 5 bases, and 12 bases stayed unmatched. This CDR3 contains 16 residues. The chain's CDR3 is CASSWALGGTEDTQYF. The CDR3 bases are TGTGCCAGCAGCTGGGCGTTGGGAGGGACGGAAGATACGCAGTATTTT.

This clonotype has more than one count but fewer than ten. The rearrangement uses TRBV7-3 and TRBJ2-3; 7 bases align to TRBD2. V lost 5 bases to trimming and J lost 11 bases; unmatched junction nucleotides: 10. The CDR3 runs to 13 residues. The V gene's germline CDR1 is SGHTA and CDR2 FQGTGA. CDR3 nucleotides: TGTGCCAGCAGCGGATTCGCGGGGGACTTGCAGTATTTT. It translates to CASSGFAGDLQYF.

This chain joins TRBV7-6 and TRBJ1-1; no definite D call. From germline, CDR1 is SGHVS and CDR2 FNYEAQ. The CDR3 covers 13 residues. The V end lost 2 bases, the J end lost 3 bases, and 7 bases lay between the germline ends. CDR3 residues: CASSLRTDTEAFF. The CDR3 nucleotides read TGTGCCAGCAGCTTACGTACGGACACTGAAGCTTTCTTT.

In the case of this clonotype: A much larger clone lies a single base off, so this may be a read error. Written as DNA, the CDR3 is TGCGCCAGCAGCCAAGATACCAGGAGGGATGGCTACACCTTC. Translating gives CASSQDTRRDGYTF. This rearrangement joins TRBV4-1 to TRBJ1-2; D call uncertain. Trimming shortened V by 0 bases and J by 6 bases, and 11 bases separated the two germline ends. The CDR3 runs to 14 residues. Germline V CDR1 and CDR2: MGHRA, YSYEKL.

This chain joins TRBV9 and TRBJ2-3; D not certain. The CDR3 covers 12 residues. Trimming shortened V by 0 bases and J by 5 bases, and 4 bases separated the two germline ends. CDR1 and CDR2 from the germline V gene are SGDLS and YYNGEE. CDR3 amino acids: CASSVDGDTQYF. The CDR3 bases are TGTGCCAGCAGCGTAGACGGAGATACGCAGTATTTT.

The rearrangement joins TRBV20-1 to TRBJ2-5; 9 positions agree with TRBD1. In germline, CDR1 is DFQATT, CDR2 SNEGSKA (reference sequence). The V and J ends lost 2 bases and 5 bases, in that order; junction bases with no gene match: 9. CDR3 length: 15 residues. The DNA of the CDR3 is TGCAGTGCTAGAATCAACAGGGGGCTTCGGGAGACCCAGTACTTC. Residues: CSARINRGLRETQYF.

At least ten counts were recorded for this clonotype. The V and J genes are TRBV7-6 and TRBJ2-5; D is perhaps TRBD2 (6 bases). Germline-derived CDR1 and CDR2 are SGHVS and FNYEAQ. The germline V and J ends were trimmed by 5 bases and 5 bases, with 15 bases remaining between them. The CDR3 sequence is 14 residues long. The CDR3, as DNA: TGTGCCAGCAGCAGTCTGGGGGGAGTCGAGACCCAGTACTTC. It translates to CASSSLGGVETQYF.

This clonotype has only a few counts. The rearrangement uses TRBV5-1 and TRBJ1-2; D may be TRBD1 (5 bases). The V and J ends lost 0 bases and 4 bases respectively, with 10 bases between them. Germline V lookup: CDR1 SGHRS, CDR2 YFSETQ. The CDR3 is 14 residues long. The CDR3 region is CASSLDGGPYGYTF. The CDR3 nucleotides read TGCGCCAGCAGCTTGGATGGGGGTCCCTATGGCTACACCTTC.

Comment on this clonotype: Its ends do not fully match the called genes, so a read error is possible. The V call is TRBV7-2, the J call TRBJ2-3; D perhaps matches TRBD1 (6 bases). The germline CDR1 and CDR2 sequences are SGHTA and FQGNSA. The CDR3 runs 16 residues. The CDR3 region is CASSLPRGSSTDMQYF. CDR3 bases: TGTGCCAGCAGCTTACCCAGGGGATCGAGCACAGATATGCAGTATTTT.

This chain joins TRBV9 and TRBJ1-3; TRBD1 might be the D (6 bases). This CDR3 region has 19 residues. Germline CDR1 is SGDLS and CDR2 is YYNGEE. Trimming removed 0 bases at V and 0 bases at J, with 19 bases between. Here the CDR3 reads CASSVAPRRDTSSGNTIYF. The DNA of the CDR3 is TGTGCCAGCAGCGTAGCTCCAAGGAGGGACACCAGCTCTGGAAACACCATATATTTT.

V and J are TRBV4-3 and TRBJ2-2; possible D gene TRBD1, 5 bases. Trimming removed 0 bases at V and 6 bases at J, with 23 bases between. The CDR3 covers 19 residues. Germline V gene sequence: CDR1 LGHNA, CDR2 YSLEER. This CDR3 is CASSQDFGREAKSPGELFF. The CDR3 nucleotides read TGCGCCAGCAGCCAAGATTTCGGCAGGGAAGCCAAGAGCCCCGGGGAGCTGTTTTTT.

The V and J genes are TRBV4-1 and TRBJ2-7, with 9 bases aligning to TRBD1. Germline V gives CDR1 MGHRA, CDR2 YSYEKL. V shed 1 base and J 0 bases; nucleotides not matched to a gene: 1. The CDR3 is 15 residues long. CDR3 residues: CASSQGTGDSYEQYF. The DNA of the CDR3 is TGCGCCAGCAGCCAAGGGACAGGGGACTCCTACGAGCAGTACTTC.

In this sample, this clonotype turned up many times. The V call is TRBV5-6, the J call TRBJ1-1; D perhaps matches TRBD1 (6 bases). The CDR3 loop spans 14 amino acids. V dropped 3 bases and J dropped 4 bases, with 13 bases sitting between them. Germline V gene sequence: CDR1 SGHDT, CDR2 YYEEEE. In DNA, the CDR3 is TGTGCCAGCAGCTCGACAGGCCTAGCCACTGAAGCTTTCTTT. Translation: CASSSTGLATEAFF.

This chain links TRBV7-6 with TRBJ2-2; 7 bases line up with TRBD1. This CDR3 comprises 15 residues. CDR1 and CDR2 from the germline V gene are SGHVS and FNYEAQ. V shed 5 bases and J 1 base; nucleotides not matched to a gene: 4. The CDR3 spells CASSGRQGNTGELFF. The CDR3 DNA reads as TGTGCCAGCAGCGGAAGACAGGGGAACACCGGGGAGCTGTTTTTT.

This clonotype occurred once. The rearrangement uses TRBV23-1 and TRBJ2-2; 7 bases align to TRBD1. TRBV23-1 belongs to the ORF category, with a function that is uncertain. V lost 4 bases, J lost 5 bases, and 10 bases stayed unmatched. The CDR3 consists of 16 residues. The CDR3 DNA reads as TGCGCCAGCAGTCCTCCACGACAGGGATGTACCGGGGAGCTGTTTTTT. Protein sequence: CASSPPRQGCTGELFF.

This clonotype was seen only a few times. The chain has TRBV6-6 and TRBJ2-5, with 8 bases aligning to TRBD1. The CDR3 is 18 residues long. With V trimmed by 2 bases and J by 1 base, 12 bases remained unmatched. Germline CDR1 and CDR2: MNHNY and SVGAGI (reference sequence). The CDR3 nucleotides are TGTGCCAGCAGTTACCCCGTAGGGACAGGAGCCCTCCAAGAGACCCAGTACTTC. This encodes CASSYPVGTGALQETQYF.

This chain uses TRBV23-1 with TRBJ2-1, with TRBD1 matching 7 bases. TRBV23-1 is an ORF, with its function uncertain. V was pared by 7 bases and J by 4 bases, with 13 bases of the junction left unmatched. The CDR3 totals 16 residues. CDR3 residues: CASTDSGTATYNEQFF. DNA for the CDR3: TGCGCCAGCACCGATTCCGGGACAGCGACGTACAATGAGCAGTTCTTC.

This clonotype occurred many times. V is TRBV7-8 and J is TRBJ2-5; the D gene could be TRBD1 or TRBD2 (5 bases each). V lost 3 bases to trimming and J lost 3 bases, with 14 bases between them. This CDR3 is 15 amino acids long. The germline CDR1 and CDR2 sequences are SGHVS and FQNEAQ. The CDR3 DNA reads as TGTGCCAGCAGCTTTAGGGACGGGCCAAAAGAGACCCAGTACTTC. This encodes CASSFRDGPKETQYF.